The clone carrying this T cell receptor beta chain was seen only a few times. Its specificity is unknown. These data are taken from a study of T cell repertoires in aging, cancer and after chemotherapy. The overall study: The full dataset contained several million TCR reads. Study-wide results and limits: Median generation probability rose over the chemotherapy interval in each cancer cohort, suggesting rebound thymic output. Age-matched healthy donors had significantly more diverse, less clonal blood TCR repertoires than untreated cancer patients. Loss of evenness, beyond lost richness, contributed to age-related TCR diversity decline in cancer patients.

The ends were cut back, 4 bases at V and 0 bases at J, with 13 bases in the middle. The CDR3 consists of 15 residues. TRB rearrangements spanning V, D and J were amplified using mixed TRB-A/B primers. TCRdb recomputed calls from the multiplex PCR reads with MiXCR, one row per CDR3 protein. Of 9,000 or so distinct CDR3 sequences detected, roughly 32% appear once; the ten largest clones hold over 3%. The template was genomic DNA from peripheral blood, not RNA. Sequencing input: blood. The source is a human donor in good health. The V and J genes are TRBV12-3 or TRBV12-4 and TRBJ2-7; D ambiguous. The CDR3 region has the DNA TGTGCCAGCAGTTCCCGCGTTTCCTCCTCCTACGAGCAGTACTTC. Protein product: CASSSRVSSSYEQYF.